The 8 T cell receptor beta chains below all came from one sample that was sequenced in a study of blood T cells in healthy people across ages. Sample-barcoded 5' priming and a J-beta primer mix drove a second PCR of about 7 to 12 cycles. TCRdb fed the 5' RACE reads into MiXCR, producing one record per CDR3 protein. Of around 1.5 million distinct CDR3 sequences detected, about 35% appear once; the ten largest clones hold approximately 11%. Specimen: blood. These receptors came from a woman between 25 and 40 years old in good health.

The rearrangement uses TRBV10-3 and TRBJ2-5; TRBD2 agrees at 10 bases. The CDR3 contains 16 residues. After removal of 10 bases from V and 2 bases from J, the junction contained 13 bases not matched to a gene. Germline CDR1 is ENHRY and CDR2 is SYGVKD. The CDR3: CATRKIAGGRQETQYF. The DNA of the CDR3 is TGTGCCACTCGGAAGATAGCGGGAGGCCGTCAAGAGACCCAGTACTTC.

Only a few counts were recorded for this clonotype. The rearrangement uses TRBV9 and TRBJ1-5; 8 bases fit TRBD1. V lost 2 bases to trimming and J lost 1 base; unmatched junction nucleotides: 2. Germline-derived CDR1 and CDR2 are SGDLS and YYNGEE. CDR3 size: 15 residues. For the CDR3, the DNA is TGTGCCAGCAGCGTGGGGGACAGGAGCAATCAGCCCCAGCATTTT. This codes for CASSVGDRSNQPQHF.

This clonotype appeared many times. This chain joins TRBV6-2 or TRBV6-3 and TRBJ2-1, with 11 bases matching TRBD2. The CDR3 runs 16 residues. Trimming at V came to 8 bases and at J to 3 bases, leaving 9 bases not matched to a gene. The germline CDR1 and CDR2 sequences are MNHEY and SVGEGT. The CDR3 reads CASLNSGRDHYNEQFF. DNA of the CDR3: TGTGCCAGCCTTAATAGCGGGAGGGATCACTACAATGAGCAGTTCTTC.

About this clonotype itself: A read error may explain this, as a much larger clone is one base away. The chain couples TRBV9 to TRBJ2-5; TRBD2 matches at 8 bases. The junction had 4 bases not matched to a gene; V was cut back by 0 bases and J by 0 bases. Germline assignment: CDR1 SGDLS and CDR2 YYNGEE. The length of the CDR3 is 16 residues. DNA for the CDR3: TGTGCCAGCAGCGTAGGTCTAGCGGGTTACCAAGAGACCCAGTACTTC. Translated, it gives CASSVGLAGYQETQYF.

This clonotype was picked up many times. This sequence joins TRBV29-1 and TRBJ2-5; 10 bases match TRBD1. Trimming at V came to 1 base and at J to 4 bases, leaving 9 bases not matched to a gene. The CDR3 loop spans 16 amino acids. CDR1 is SQVTM, CDR2 ANQGSEA, per germline. CDR3 DNA: TGCAGCGTTGAAGGGGACAGGGGAATCGTCGGAGAGACCCAGTACTTC. Its protein is CSVEGDRGIVGETQYF.

The sample holds a few counts of this clonotype. The chain is built from TRBV6-5 and TRBJ2-1; the D is unclear. Looked up from germline, CDR1 is MNHEY and CDR2 is SVGAGI. The CDR3 extends over 14 amino acids. Between the trimmed V and J ends, which lost 4 bases and 6 bases, there was a span of 13 bases. The CDR3 DNA reads TGTGCCAGCAGTTTGACCTATGCTAGCAATGAGCAGTTCTTC. It translates to CASSLTYASNEQFF.

The table lists this clonotype with a few counts. The chain uses TRBV7-2 and TRBJ2-1, with 7 bases fitting TRBD1. CDR3 length: 15 amino acids. V lost 3 bases to trimming and J lost 7 bases; unmatched junction nucleotides: 9. Germline CDR1 and CDR2: SGHTA and FQGNSA. The chain's CDR3 is CASSLRGRRDNEQFF. The CDR3 DNA is TGTGCCAGCAGCTTGAGGGGGCGCAGAGATAATGAGCAGTTCTTC.

This clonotype was seen more than once but under ten times. CDR3 residues: CAISGPGHRLDYEQYF. The CDR3 DNA sequence: TGTGCCATCAGTGGGCCGGGACACCGTCTAGACTACGAGCAGTACTTC. The chain joins TRBV10-3 to TRBJ2-7, with D possibly matching TRBD1 (6 bases). The V end lost 4 bases, the J end lost 3 bases, and 19 bases lay between the germline ends. Germline lookup yields CDR1 ENHRY and CDR2 SYGVKD. CDR3 length equals 16 residues.